These T cell receptor beta chains were read from a single sample in a study of metastatic and nonmetastatic thyroid tumors. TCRdb re-processed the PCR reads through MiXCR. Among more than 20,000 clones, roughly 13% were seen once, and the ten largest hold around a quarter. The sample comprised blood. The receptors originated from a female donor with papillary thyroid cancer or a benign thyroid nodule (not recorded which). Some clones in this sample may be carry-over from other donors' samples. The CDR3 runs from the conserved cysteine through the conserved F or W. Fields, in order: J gene, V gene, D gene, clone size, CDR3 DNA, CDR3 protein. The D gene is left open where the match is weak. The size entry is marked missing in some rows and otherwise reads once, few, many or a size class.

>TRBJ1-2|TRBV11-2|.|many
TGTGCCAGCAGCGGGGACCTGAAGACGACACTCTATGGCTACACCTTC
CASSGDLKTTLYGYTF
>TRBJ2-1|TRBV20-1|.|once
TGCAGTGCTAGAGTGGGGGCAGGGGAGTATGAGCAGTTCTTC
CSARVGAGEYEQFF
>TRBJ2-1|TRBV7-3|TRBD2|many
TGTGCCAGCAGCTTAAAGGCGGGGGGCCTAGACAATGAGCAGTTCTTC
CASSLKAGGLDNEQFF
>TRBJ2-7|TRBV5-1|.|many
TGCGCCAGCAGCCCTACGGGGGCGGGTTCCTACGAGCAGTACTTC
CASSPTGAGSYEQYF
>TRBJ2-2|TRBV6-1|TRBD1|few
TGTGCCAGCAGTGTCGTAGGGACAGGGGCCGGGGAGCTGTTTTTT
CASSVVGTGAGELFF
>TRBJ2-1|TRBV15|.|many
TGTGCCACCAGCAGAAGCCAGTACTACAATGAGCAGTTCTTC
CATSRSQYYNEQFF
>TRBJ1-5|TRBV6-1|.|medium-sized
TGTGCCAGCAGTGGGGGGGGAGGGTTGAATCAGCCCCAGCATTTT
CASSGGGGLNQPQHF
>TRBJ1-4|TRBV7-2|.|.
TGTGCCAGCAGCTCCCGATGGGGTCAGGAAAAACTGTTTTTT
CASSSRWGQEKLFF
>TRBJ2-7|TRBV20-1|.|many
TGCAGTGCTAGTCCAGGCGGGTACGAGCAGTACTTC
CSASPGGYEQYF
>TRBJ1-1|TRBV28|TRBD1|many
TGTGCCAGCAGTTCGAACAGACAGGGGAAAACTGAAGCTTTCTTT
CASSSNRQGKTEAFF
>TRBJ1-5|TRBV19|.|many
TGTGCCACTCAAATTTGGGGGTCTAGCAATCAGCCCCAGCATTTT
CATQIWGSSNQPQHF
>TRBJ2-4|TRBV29-1|.|few
TGCAGCGTTCCGGGACTGGGTGGGACCAAAAACATTCAGTACTTC
CSVPGLGGTKNIQYF
>TRBJ1-2|TRBV15|.|medium-sized
TGTGCCACCAGCCGCACGGGGTACGGCTACACCTTC
CATSRTGYGYTF
>TRBJ1-5|TRBV19|.|many
TGTGCCAGTAGTATTGGAGGGTTTCAGCCCCAGCATTTT
CASSIGGFQPQHF
>TRBJ2-7|TRBV27|TRBD1|medium-sized
TGTGCCAGCAGTTTAGAACCAGGGGGCTACGAGCAGTACTTC
CASSLEPGGYEQYF
>TRBJ1-5|TRBV19|.|many
TGTGCCAGTAGTATGGTCGCAGACCGCAATCAGCCCCAGCATTTT
CASSMVADRNQPQHF
>TRBJ2-6|TRBV29-1|.|many
TGCAGCTTCCAGACAGGGGCCAACGTCCTGACTTTC
CSFQTGANVLTF
>TRBJ2-1|TRBV7-2|TRBD2|many
TGTGCCAGCAGCTTAGCAGGGACTAGCGGGTACAATGAGCAGTTCTTC
CASSLAGTSGYNEQFF
>TRBJ1-1|TRBV28|.|few
TGTGCCAGCAGCCTCTCATACGGGGTCACTGAAGCTTTCTTT
CASSLSYGVTEAFF
>TRBJ2-3|TRBV6-2/TRBV6-3|.|few
TGTGCCAGCAGTTATCATCAGGGTATCACAGATACGCAGTATTTT
CASSYHQGITDTQYF
>TRBJ1-1|TRBV18|TRBD1|many
TGTGCCAGCTCACCACCTCTAGGACAGGAAAAACTATCTGGAGCTTTCTTT
CASSPPLGQEKLSGAFF
>TRBJ2-4|TRBV6-1|.|many
TGTGCCAGCAGTGTCGAGGCCAAAAACATTCAGTACTTC
CASSVEAKNIQYF
>TRBJ2-6|TRBV9|TRBD1|.
TGTGCCAGCAGCCGGACAGGTGGTTCTTGGGCCAACGTCCTGACTTTC
CASSRTGGSWANVLTF
>TRBJ2-1|TRBV5-1|.|.
TGCGCCAGCAGATTGTGGGTTAGACTTGAGCAGTTCTTC
CASRLWVRLEQFF
>TRBJ2-3|TRBV6-4|.|many
TGTGCCAGCAGTGTCTCAGGGGGGGGGAGCACAGATACGCAGTATTTT
CASSVSGGGSTDTQYF
>TRBJ2-2|TRBV20-1|TRBD1|many
TGCAGTGCTAGGCTGAGACAGGGGGCGGACGGGGAGCTGTTTTTT
CSARLRQGADGELFF
>TRBJ1-1|TRBV5-4|TRBD1|many
TGTGCCAGCAGCTCTCAGGGACAGGCAACTGAAGCTTTCTTT
CASSSQGQATEAFF
>TRBJ2-1|TRBV7-2|.|many
TGTGCCAGCAGCTTATATGTTGAAAGTGAGCAGTTCTTC
CASSLYVESEQFF
>TRBJ1-5|TRBV28|TRBD1|few
TGTGCCAGCATGACAGGGGGTAACAGTCAGCCCCAGCATTTT
CASMTGGNSQPQHF
>TRBJ2-3|TRBV6-1|TRBD2|medium-sized
TGTGCCAGCACCTTCAGCGGGGGGGGTGTCGATACGCAGTATTTT
CASTFSGGGVDTQYF
>TRBJ1-1|TRBV19|.|many
TGTGCCAGTAGTAGTTTCGGCACTGAAGCTTTCTTT
CASSSFGTEAFF
>TRBJ2-5|TRBV4-1|.|many
TGCGCCAGCAGCCAAGTATCCAGGGTGGGACAGACCCAGTACTTC
CASSQVSRVGQTQYF
>TRBJ1-1|TRBV5-1|TRBD1|many
TGCGCCAGCAGCCAGGGGGGTGGGCTGAACACTGAAGCTTTCTTT
CASSQGGGLNTEAFF
>TRBJ1-2|TRBV5-6|.|many
TGTGCCAGCAGCTTGGGTGGGGACGGCTACACCTTC
CASSLGGDGYTF
>TRBJ2-1|TRBV10-3|TRBD2|many
TGTGCCACCGGGACTAGTGAGAAGAATGAGCAGTTCTTC
CATGTSEKNEQFF
>TRBJ2-2|TRBV28|.|few
TGTGCCAGCAGTTTGCCTCTGGGACTGGGGGAGCTGTTTTTT
CASSLPLGLGELFF
>TRBJ1-1|TRBV19|TRBD1|many
TGTGCCAGTAGATATCTTACCCGACAGGGTCGGAACACTGAAGCTTTCTTT
CASRYLTRQGRNTEAFF
>TRBJ1-1|TRBV20-1|.|many
TGCAGTACAACAGGGACCGGGAACACTGAAGCTTTCTTT
CSTTGTGNTEAFF
>TRBJ1-4|TRBV5-5|.|many
TGTGCCAGCACCCGAACCCCACGGGATGAAAAACTGTTTTTT
CASTRTPRDEKLFF
>TRBJ1-1|TRBV5-1|.|many
TGCGCCAGCAGCTTGGGGGACAACACTGAAGCTTTCTTT
CASSLGDNTEAFF
>TRBJ2-7|TRBV28|.|.
TGTGCCAGCAGTCCGGCATACGAGCAGTACTTC
CASSPAYEQYF
>TRBJ1-1|TRBV9|TRBD1|.
TGTGCCAGCAACGCCGGACAGGACACTGAAGCTTTCTTT
CASNAGQDTEAFF
>TRBJ2-2|TRBV5-1|TRBD2|many
TGCGCCAGCAGCTCCTCTAGCGGGGGGGCCCAAACCGGGGAGCTGTTTTTT
CASSSSSGGAQTGELFF
>TRBJ1-3|TRBV6-1|.|medium-sized
TGTGCCAGCAGTGAAGCCCCTCATGGGGGTATGGAGAGCACCATATATTTT
CASSEAPHGGMESTIYF
>TRBJ1-4|TRBV19|.|many
TGTGCCAGTAGTATACCCATGGGGAAAACTAATGAAAAACTGTTTTTT
CASSIPMGKTNEKLFF
>TRBJ1-2|TRBV27|TRBD1|many
TGTGCCAGCAGTAGGGGACAGCCCTATGGCTACACCTTC
CASSRGQPYGYTF
>TRBJ2-3|TRBV7-9|TRBD1|many
TGTGCCAGCAGCAGGGGACAGGGAGTGGCAGATACGCAGTATTTT
CASSRGQGVADTQYF
>TRBJ2-3|TRBV10-3|.|many
TGTGCCATCACCCCCGCGAGGGGGACAGATACGCAGTATTTT
CAITPARGTDTQYF
>TRBJ1-1|TRBV10-3|.|.
TGTGCCATCAGGGCAAGAAGCACTGAAGCTTTCTTT
CAIRARSTEAFF
>TRBJ2-7|TRBV6-7|.|many
TGTGCCAGCCTATGGCCCCAAGGTAGGTACGAGCAGTACTTC
CASLWPQGRYEQYF
>TRBJ1-1|TRBV6-6|.|few
TGTGCCAGCAGTTACTGGGCGGCTCCGAACACTGAAGCTTTCTTT
CASSYWAAPNTEAFF
>TRBJ2-1|TRBV7-2|TRBD2|many
TGTGCCAGCAGCTTAAGCCCCCGTGGGGGGGACTTAAATGAGCAGTTCTTC
CASSLSPRGGDLNEQFF